Below, one T cell receptor (beta chain) is given with its context. These data are taken from a study of OX40 agonist ivuxolimab in advanced cancers. The V end lost 2 bases, the J end lost 10 bases, and 14 bases lay between the germline ends. CDR1 and CDR2 from the germline V gene are MNHNY and SVGAGI (reference sequence). The length of the CDR3 is 13 residues. TCRdb's copy holds only in-frame clones and misses some; the assay was immunoSEQ multiplex PCR. This table has tens of thousands of clones, more than 85% appearing once. The chain combines TRBV6-6 with TRBJ1-1; no definite D call. The TCR was taken from an adult with an advanced solid tumor such as melanoma, head and neck, liver or kidney cancer. The sequencing here drew on CD4+ or CD8+ T cells sorted from blood, taken in a trial of the OX40 agonist ivuxolimab. The CDR3 sequence is CASSYTLTEAAFF. CDR3 coding DNA: TGTGCCAGCAGTTACACTCTGACCGAGGCAGCTTTCTTT.